This T cell receptor (beta chain) was obtained from a study of technical replicates of blood from several donors. Assay used: immunoSEQ multiplex PCR; TCRdb lists only in-frame clones, some missing. The top ten clones hold 0.21% of a sample with around 92,000 clones, 95% of them seen once. Per the germline V gene, CDR1 is SGHAT and CDR2 is FQDESV (reference sequence). The V and J ends lost 2 bases and 4 bases respectively, with 9 bases between them. The length of the CDR3 is 13 residues. The sequence was obtained from a human donor in good health. The V call is TRBV11-1, the J call TRBJ2-7, with D possibly being TRBD1 (5 bases). The material sequenced was T cells isolated from PBMCs. The CDR3 bases are TGTGCCAGCAGCTTAAACCAGGGTTACGAGCAGTACTTC. Its protein product is CASSLNQGYEQYF.